These T cell receptor beta chains were read from a single sample in a study of T-cell memory formation after mild COVID-19. TCRdb analysed the 5' RACE reads with MiXCR anew, one entry per CDR3 protein. The sample lists about 290,000 distinct CDR3 sequences; approximately 16% were seen once. The sample taken for sequencing was PBMCs or a T cell subset sorted from them (not recorded which). Receptors were obtained from a man aged 18-30 years who had mild COVID-19 (a few samples of this study predate the infection). Cell type and time point are not known. Both conserved end residues are trimmed from each CDR3. Each record gives: CDR3 protein, D gene, J gene, clone size, V gene. D genes are given only for firm matches. Part of the rows lack a size; the others show once, few, many or a class for expanded clones.

CDR3: ASSLSLTSGGSNEQF
D: TRBD2
J: TRBJ2-1
size: -
V: TRBV7-6

CDR3: AIKSSGGRTDTQY
D: TRBD2
J: TRBJ2-3
size: few
V: TRBV10-3

CDR3: ASSQDPSGGFEETQY
D: TRBD2
J: TRBJ2-5
size: many
V: TRBV4-3

CDR3: ASSPHLNTEAF
D: -
J: TRBJ1-1
size: few
V: TRBV7-8

CDR3: ASSLVSSGRTDTQY
D: TRBD2
J: TRBJ2-3
size: -
V: TRBV12-3/TRBV12-4

CDR3: ASSSTGTGPGELF
D: TRBD1
J: TRBJ2-2
size: few
V: TRBV6-6

CDR3: ASSPGGGGSNEQF
D: -
J: TRBJ2-1
size: -
V: TRBV4-2

CDR3: ASSEPQRGF
D: TRBD2
J: TRBJ2-1
size: -
V: TRBV6-1

CDR3: ASSLGLGRGNTEAF
D: -
J: TRBJ1-1
size: -
V: TRBV7-2

CDR3: ASSRGPEETQY
D: -
J: TRBJ2-5
size: few
V: TRBV7-3

CDR3: ASSLVWGLNTGELF
D: -
J: TRBJ2-2
size: few
V: TRBV5-1

CDR3: SVGDRGSIGYT
D: TRBD1
J: TRBJ1-2
size: few
V: TRBV29-1

CDR3: ASSRHQGPGTQY
D: -
J: TRBJ2-5
size: -
V: TRBV6-2/TRBV6-3

CDR3: ASSQEKDGELF
D: -
J: TRBJ1-4
size: -
V: TRBV4-1

CDR3: ASSILGGDSTDTQY
D: -
J: TRBJ2-3
size: few
V: TRBV3-1

CDR3: ASSAEQGGYGYT
D: -
J: TRBJ1-2
size: -
V: TRBV6-4

CDR3: ASRWTGGNQETQY
D: TRBD1
J: TRBJ2-5
size: -
V: TRBV27

CDR3: ASSQTRETQY
D: -
J: TRBJ2-5
size: -
V: TRBV4-1

CDR3: ASSSRTGFNGELF
D: TRBD1
J: TRBJ2-2
size: -
V: TRBV7-2

CDR3: ASSLGAGGSEQF
D: TRBD2
J: TRBJ2-1
size: many
V: TRBV7-2

CDR3: ASRGQGGRSEQF
D: TRBD1
J: TRBJ2-1
size: few
V: TRBV6-5

CDR3: ASSYRGGASPLH
D: TRBD1
J: TRBJ1-6
size: few
V: TRBV6-5

CDR3: ASRPLGTSLL
D: -
J: TRBJ2-7
size: -
V: TRBV23-1

CDR3: ASSPNPATDTQY
D: -
J: TRBJ2-3
size: few
V: TRBV18

CDR3: ASSRARGGTEETQY
D: -
J: TRBJ2-5
size: -
V: TRBV7-8

CDR3: SAETSGGDNEQF
D: TRBD2
J: TRBJ2-1
size: -
V: TRBV20-1

CDR3: ASSQATGDTEAF
D: TRBD1
J: TRBJ1-1
size: few
V: TRBV4-2

CDR3: ASSFFPDTQY
D: -
J: TRBJ2-3
size: -
V: TRBV12-3/TRBV12-4

CDR3: ASSIWGREEKLF
D: -
J: TRBJ1-4
size: -
V: TRBV5-1

CDR3: ASSVAQQSYGYT
D: -
J: TRBJ1-2
size: few
V: TRBV9

CDR3: ASSEVLSPVSTDTQY
D: -
J: TRBJ2-3
size: -
V: TRBV10-1

CDR3: ASGLPQNSPLH
D: -
J: TRBJ1-6
size: -
V: TRBV6-5

CDR3: ASSQEGWANTGELF
D: -
J: TRBJ2-2
size: few
V: TRBV4-3

CDR3: ASSVWANSNEKLF
D: -
J: TRBJ1-4
size: -
V: TRBV7-6

CDR3: ASSHGSGGSYNEQF
D: TRBD2
J: TRBJ2-1
size: -
V: TRBV4-2

CDR3: ASSPMGALNSPLH
D: -
J: TRBJ1-6
size: many
V: TRBV28

CDR3: ASSPLEGNTEAF
D: -
J: TRBJ1-1
size: -
V: TRBV18

CDR3: ASSLTGASYEQY
D: -
J: TRBJ2-7
size: few
V: TRBV7-2

CDR3: ASSLRTEATEAF
D: -
J: TRBJ1-1
size: few
V: TRBV7-2

CDR3: ASSLSHNPWNYGYT
D: -
J: TRBJ1-2
size: few
V: TRBV28

CDR3: ASSQNTWTGQETQY
D: TRBD1
J: TRBJ2-5
size: few
V: TRBV7-2

CDR3: ASSDSGTTYNEQF
D: -
J: TRBJ2-1
size: -
V: TRBV6-4

CDR3: ASGSDSGLPDTQY
D: TRBD2
J: TRBJ2-3
size: few
V: TRBV12-5

CDR3: ASSFAESNEQF
D: -
J: TRBJ2-1
size: few
V: TRBV4-3

CDR3: ASSLAAGILNPNEQF
D: -
J: TRBJ2-1
size: -
V: TRBV5-1

CDR3: ASSMRLLTEAF
D: -
J: TRBJ1-1
size: -
V: TRBV19

CDR3: ASSSQGWVQPQH
D: -
J: TRBJ1-5
size: few
V: TRBV28

CDR3: ASSLGDPGRDEQY
D: -
J: TRBJ2-7
size: -
V: TRBV5-1

CDR3: ASSLGGTNTDTQY
D: -
J: TRBJ2-3
size: few
V: TRBV5-1

CDR3: ASSPHGTENYNEQF
D: TRBD1
J: TRBJ2-1
size: many
V: TRBV4-3

CDR3: ASSSPKVSQRGSTDTQY
D: TRBD2
J: TRBJ2-3
size: few
V: TRBV28

CDR3: ASSQSGGAFPDTQY
D: TRBD2
J: TRBJ2-3
size: -
V: TRBV4-3

CDR3: ASSYSPGGNYEQY
D: -
J: TRBJ2-7
size: -
V: TRBV6-6